This T cell receptor (beta chain) appears in the sequencing data of a study of early T cells in non-severe SARS-CoV-2 infection (dated by TCRdb to the early 2020s). For the wider study: Because TCR sequencing was done on bulk RNA from unsorted whole blood, the alpha and beta chains could not be paired. Results and caveats for the whole study, not just this receptor: VDJdb matching was skewed toward anti-spike CD8 responses and likely underestimated virus-specific expansions, missing private and CD4 specificities.

This clonotype was observed at least ten times. Its antigen is unknown. One base away there is no much larger clone; base qualities are not given. The library was obtained by 5' RACE. Sequencing was carried out with a NextSeq 500. In the TCR library protocol, unique molecular identifiers were attached to individual cDNA molecules to correct for PCR bias and sequencing error. Both TCR alpha and beta chains were sequenced, and tight co-correlation was observed between alpha and beta sequence abundances in each sample. Processing in the source paper ran as follows. V gene, J gene and CDR3 annotation of TCR sequences was performed with Decombinator V4. Expanded TCRs were defined as changing significantly between any two time points under a Poisson model with p below 0.0001. TCR abundances were normalised to the total number of TCRs sequenced per sample and were expressed as counts per million. MAIT TCRs were defined by TRAV1-2 paired with TRAJ12, TRAJ20 or TRAJ33, and iNKT TCRs by TRAV10 paired with TRAJ18. A search of VDJdb, accessed on 1 November 2021, was run for TCRs annotated to CMV, EBV and SARS-CoV-2, with TCRs annotated for multiple antigens excluded. Clones were called with MiXCR by TCRdb after fastp trimmed the public reads at Q25, and only in-frame beta chains were retained. Rows matching on CDR3 protein sequence are summarized as one entry with the most common DNA and genes. The authors' filters were not applied to this entry. The sample records roughly 20,000 distinct CDR3 sequences, about 4% of which are singletons. The ten largest clones take up more than 1.2% of the sample.

The CDR3 numbers 14 residues from cysteine through phenylalanine. The sequence is cut down to CDR3 DNA, 42 bases in frame from base 1. The germline V gene yields KGHSH for CDR1 and LQKENI for CDR2. V lost 3 bases and J lost 7 bases; the stretch between them is 13 bases long. The study was a case-control design nested within a healthcare worker cohort in London, UK, with weekly nasopharyngeal swab PCR tests and blood sampling. Healthcare workers were recruited during the week of the UK lockdown, between 23 and 31 March 2020, and followed weekly for up to 16 weeks. This clonotype was obtained from an adult who was a healthcare worker with PCR-confirmed SARS-CoV-2 infection or an uninfected control (not recorded which). The chain was built from TRBV18 and TRBJ2-1; the D gene cannot be resolved reliably. Sequencing used whole blood. The DNA sequence is as follows: TGTGCCAGCTCACCTCAATTAGGGCAAAATGAGCAGTTCTTC. Its translation reads: CASSPQLGQNEQFF.